This T cell receptor beta chain was identified during a study of control samples from healthy donors and cancer patients. V was pared by 3 bases and J by 2 bases, with 8 bases between. Germline V gene data show CDR1 as MNHEY and CDR2 as SMNVEV (reference sequence). CDR3 length: 15 amino acids. Data came from immunoSEQ multiplex PCR; TCRdb stores just in-frame clones and leaves some out. The table has 100,000 to 150,000 clones, around 90% seen once. This clonotype was obtained from a man between 18 and 29 years old in good health. Sequencing was carried out using blood. This chain links TRBV27 with TRBJ1-6, with D uncertain. The CDR3 region is CASSLEGTYNSPLHF. Here the CDR3 DNA reads TGTGCCAGCAGTTTGGAAGGGACCTATAATTCACCCCTCCACTTT.